This T cell receptor beta chain was obtained from a study of blood T cell repertoires in COVID-19. The V gene end was trimmed by 0 bases and the J gene end by 9 bases; junction bases not matched to a gene: 7. CDR3 length: 15 residues. CDR1 is SGDLS, CDR2 YYNGEE, per germline. In the authors' methods: Researchers report that nucleated cell counts were estimated from reference gene primer amplification. Sequencing used immunoSEQ multiplex PCR; TCRdb keeps in-frame clones, though not all of them. The V and J calls and clone size come from that table; D and trimming were worked out from the DNA. Among about 170,000 clones listed, approximately 85% were seen once. This clone appeared once.

The chain is built from TRBV9 and TRBJ2-1; 9 bases are a match to TRBD1. The specimen was peripheral blood. The receptor's source is a man aged 55 to 70 who had recovered from COVID-19. CDR3 in amino acids: CASSVEQGAVSEQFF. The CDR3 DNA reads TGTGCCAGCAGCGTAGAACAGGGGGCCGTAAGTGAGCAGTTCTTC.